This TCR beta chain appears in the sequencing data of a study of T cell repertoires in cytomegalovirus infection. Whole-study context: Shared public TCR beta signatures pointed to both CMV infection and a matching HLA type.

TCRdb fed the reads into MiXCR, producing one record per CDR3 protein. The repertoire holds some 300,000 distinct CDR3 sequences, approximately 8.9% seen once, with approximately 2.3% in the top ten. There are a few counts of this clonotype. Germline V gene lookup returns CDR1 SGHRS and CDR2 YFSETQ. CDR3 length equals 17 residues. V was pared by 2 bases and J by 7 bases, with 12 bases of the junction left unmatched. The specimen sequenced was PBMCs. The V and J genes are TRBV5-1 and TRBJ1-6; 7 bases fit TRBD1. The clonotype comes from a human donor in good health (CMV status not recorded). Some clones in this sample may be carry-over from other donors' samples. The CDR3 DNA reads as TGCGCCAGCAGCTTTCCTAGACAGGGAAGGATGAATTCACCCCTCCACTTT. Encoded protein: CASSFPRQGRMNSPLHF.